Listed below are T cell receptor beta chains from one sample, sequenced in a study of shared clonotypes between healthy human individuals. The repertoire was sequenced with immunoSEQ multiplex PCR; TCRdb's copy has only in-frame clones and lacks some. Of 2 million to 3 million clones in the sample, around 90% were seen once. Sequenced material: naive CD4+ T cells sorted from blood. The receptors shown here come from a man aged 18 to 29 in good health. The CDR3 runs from the conserved cysteine through the conserved F or W. A D gene is named only where the DNA matches it firmly. Clone size is given for some rows only: seen once, a few or many times, or a class if the clone is expanded.

j_gene: TRBJ1-5
d_gene: NA
abundance: NA
v_gene: TRBV6-1
CDR3aa: CASSEGGRQPQHF
CDR3nt: TGTGCCAGCAGTGAGGGGGGGAGACAGCCCCAGCATTTT

j_gene: TRBJ2-7
d_gene: TRBD2
abundance: once
v_gene: TRBV29-1
CDR3aa: CSGSVSGSSEQYF
CDR3nt: TGCAGCGGAAGTGTTAGCGGGAGTTCCGAGCAGTACTTC

j_gene: TRBJ2-3
d_gene: NA
abundance: NA
v_gene: TRBV7-2
CDR3aa: CASSWGGNRDTQYF
CDR3nt: TGTGCCAGCAGTTGGGGCGGGAATCGAGATACGCAGTATTTT

j_gene: TRBJ1-4
d_gene: NA
abundance: NA
v_gene: TRBV7-2
CDR3aa: CASSLPVDGEKLFF
CDR3nt: TGTGCCAGCAGCCTCCCGGTCGACGGTGAAAAACTGTTTTTT

j_gene: TRBJ2-7
d_gene: NA
abundance: NA
v_gene: TRBV5-4
CDR3aa: CASSSGTRSYEQYF
CDR3nt: TGTGCCAGCAGCTCCGGGACAAGGAGCTACGAGCAGTACTTC

j_gene: TRBJ2-7
d_gene: NA
abundance: NA
v_gene: TRBV5-1
CDR3aa: CASSFGGSTYEQYF
CDR3nt: TGCGCCAGCAGCTTCGGAGGGTCAACCTACGAGCAGTACTTC

j_gene: TRBJ2-1
d_gene: TRBD2
abundance: NA
v_gene: TRBV6-1
CDR3aa: CASSELAGGPSLVWNEQFF
CDR3nt: TGTGCCAGCAGTGAATTAGCGGGAGGGCCGTCTTTAGTGTGGAATGAGCAGTTCTTC

j_gene: TRBJ2-7
d_gene: TRBD1
abundance: NA
v_gene: TRBV7-2
CDR3aa: CASSLVDRGAYEQYF
CDR3nt: TGTGCCAGCAGCTTAGTTGACAGGGGAGCCTACGAGCAGTACTTC

j_gene: TRBJ2-3
d_gene: NA
abundance: NA
v_gene: TRBV7-3
CDR3aa: CASADRNTDTQYF
CDR3nt: TGTGCCAGCGCGGACAGAAACACAGATACGCAGTATTTT

j_gene: TRBJ2-6
d_gene: TRBD1
abundance: NA
v_gene: TRBV18
CDR3aa: CASSQQGASGANVLTF
CDR3nt: TGTGCCAGCTCACAACAGGGGGCTAGTGGGGCCAACGTCCTGACTTTC

j_gene: TRBJ2-3
d_gene: NA
abundance: NA
v_gene: TRBV4-1
CDR3aa: CASSPALSASTQYF
CDR3nt: TGCGCCAGCAGCCCCGCTCTTTCGGCGAGTACGCAGTATTTT

j_gene: TRBJ2-3
d_gene: NA
abundance: NA
v_gene: TRBV5-5
CDR3aa: CASSPQNTDTQYF
CDR3nt: TGTGCCAGCAGCCCACAAAACACAGATACGCAGTATTTT

j_gene: TRBJ1-5
d_gene: TRBD1
abundance: NA
v_gene: TRBV10-3
CDR3aa: CAIKQGAEQPQHF
CDR3nt: TGTGCCATCAAACAGGGGGCGGAACAGCCCCAGCATTTT

j_gene: TRBJ1-3
d_gene: NA
abundance: NA
v_gene: TRBV10-3
CDR3aa: CAISEWGNSGNTIYF
CDR3nt: TGTGCCATCAGTGAGTGGGGGAACTCTGGAAACACCATATATTTT

j_gene: TRBJ1-1
d_gene: NA
abundance: NA
v_gene: TRBV2
CDR3aa: CASSEQGNTEAFF
CDR3nt: TGTGCCAGCAGCGAACAGGGGAACACTGAAGCTTTCTTT

j_gene: TRBJ2-3
d_gene: TRBD1
abundance: NA
v_gene: TRBV5-1
CDR3aa: CASSTNRGRDTQYF
CDR3nt: TGCGCCAGCAGCACCAACAGGGGGAGGGATACGCAGTATTTT

j_gene: TRBJ2-7
d_gene: TRBD2
abundance: NA
v_gene: TRBV10-2
CDR3aa: CASSPRGGLVPSYEQYF
CDR3nt: TGCGCCAGCAGTCCGAGGGGGGGACTAGTCCCCTCCTACGAGCAGTACTTC

j_gene: TRBJ2-3
d_gene: NA
abundance: NA
v_gene: TRBV18
CDR3aa: CASSSRQEPDTQYF
CDR3nt: TGTGCCAGCTCATCCCGACAGGAACCAGATACGCAGTATTTT

j_gene: TRBJ2-1
d_gene: NA
abundance: NA
v_gene: TRBV5-1
CDR3aa: CASSARTVLHEQFF
CDR3nt: TGCGCCAGCAGCGCCAGGACAGTGCTTCATGAGCAGTTCTTC

j_gene: TRBJ1-1
d_gene: TRBD1
abundance: few
v_gene: TRBV30
CDR3aa: CAWRGTENTEAFF
CDR3nt: TGTGCCTGGAGGGGGACAGAGAACACTGAAGCTTTCTTT

j_gene: TRBJ2-3
d_gene: TRBD2
abundance: NA
v_gene: TRBV19
CDR3aa: CASRMPAGGADTQYF
CDR3nt: TGTGCCAGTAGGATGCCAGCGGGAGGGGCAGATACGCAGTATTTT

j_gene: TRBJ1-1
d_gene: NA
abundance: NA
v_gene: TRBV5-1
CDR3aa: CASSIGGAEAFF
CDR3nt: TGCGCCAGCAGCATTGGTGGGGCTGAAGCTTTCTTT

j_gene: TRBJ2-1
d_gene: NA
abundance: NA
v_gene: TRBV9
CDR3aa: CASSVLGSLNNEQFF
CDR3nt: TGTGCCAGCAGCGTATTGGGATCGCTGAACAATGAGCAGTTCTTC

j_gene: TRBJ1-6
d_gene: NA
abundance: NA
v_gene: TRBV5-6
CDR3aa: CASSLLGVGYNSPLHF
CDR3nt: TGTGCCAGCAGCCTTCTCGGGGTCGGCTATAATTCACCCCTCCACTTT

j_gene: TRBJ1-5
d_gene: TRBD1
abundance: NA
v_gene: TRBV19
CDR3aa: CASSMVSGTGEVGQPQHF
CDR3nt: TGTGCCAGTAGTATGGTCAGCGGGACAGGGGAGGTTGGTCAGCCCCAGCATTTT

j_gene: TRBJ2-3
d_gene: TRBD2
abundance: NA
v_gene: TRBV9
CDR3aa: CASSVGTSGGSTDTQYF
CDR3nt: TGTGCCAGCAGCGTCGGGACTAGCGGAGGGAGCACAGATACGCAGTATTTT

j_gene: TRBJ1-5
d_gene: TRBD1
abundance: NA
v_gene: TRBV28
CDR3aa: CASIPGGSGQPQHF
CDR3nt: TGTGCCAGCATCCCAGGGGGCTCAGGGCAGCCCCAGCATTTT

j_gene: TRBJ2-2
d_gene: NA
abundance: NA
v_gene: TRBV5-1
CDR3aa: CASSLAQGIGELFF
CDR3nt: TGCGCCAGCAGCTTGGCTCAGGGGATCGGGGAGCTGTTTTTT

j_gene: TRBJ2-1
d_gene: TRBD2
abundance: NA
v_gene: TRBV4-3
CDR3aa: CASSQDDHGLAQFF
CDR3nt: TGCGCCAGCAGCCAAGATGATCACGGACTAGCACAGTTCTTC